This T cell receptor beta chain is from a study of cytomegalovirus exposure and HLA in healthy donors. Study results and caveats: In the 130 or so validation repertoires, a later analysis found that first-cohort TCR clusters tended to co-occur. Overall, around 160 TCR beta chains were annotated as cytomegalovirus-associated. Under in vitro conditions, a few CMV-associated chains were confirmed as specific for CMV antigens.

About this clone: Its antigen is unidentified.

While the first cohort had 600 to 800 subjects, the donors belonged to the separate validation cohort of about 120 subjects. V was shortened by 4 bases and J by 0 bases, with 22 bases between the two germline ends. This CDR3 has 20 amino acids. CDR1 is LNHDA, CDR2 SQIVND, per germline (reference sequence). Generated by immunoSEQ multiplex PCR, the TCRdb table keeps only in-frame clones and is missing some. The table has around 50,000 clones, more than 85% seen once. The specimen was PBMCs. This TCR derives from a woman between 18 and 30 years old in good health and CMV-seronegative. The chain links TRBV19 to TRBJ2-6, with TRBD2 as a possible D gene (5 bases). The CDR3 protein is CASSTLTTRGLVSGANVLTF. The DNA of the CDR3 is TGTGCCAGTAGTACCCTGACCACCCGAGGGCTCGTCTCTGGGGCCAACGTCCTGACTTTC.